A single sample is the source of the 4 T cell receptor beta chains below, sequenced in a study of CD8+ T cells in alopecia areata. In each case, RNA was isolated and then reverse transcribed into cDNA as the sequencing template. Sequencing used immunoSEQ multiplex PCR; TCRdb keeps in-frame clones, though not all of them. Of 180,000 or so clones listed, approximately 51% are singletons. Treatment: oral pan-JAK inhibitor, 5-10 mg twice daily. The sequencing here drew on CD8+ T cells sorted from blood, taken around week 54, from a patient treated with tofacitinib. These receptors were taken from a human donor with alopecia areata.

By frequency in the sample, this clone is medium-sized (0.01 to 0.1%). This chain connects TRBV9 to TRBJ2-5; 11 nucleotides agree with TRBD1. The CDR3 contains 15 residues. Germline CDR1 is SGDLS and CDR2 is YYNGEE. V gave up 4 bases and J gave up 4 bases; unmatched junction bases: 6. The CDR3 bases are TGTGCCAGCAGCCCGCGGACAGGGGGCCCAGAGACCCAGTACTTC. It translates to CASSPRTGGPETQYF.

This chain joins TRBV30 and TRBJ2-3; TRBD1 aligns across 9 bases. The ends lost 0 bases at V and 6 bases at J; junction bases unmatched: 10. The CDR3 loop spans 16 amino acids. Germline values: CDR1 GTSNPN, CDR2 SVGIG (reference sequence). The CDR3 sequence is CAWSVIGTGISDTQYF. The CDR3 DNA is TGTGCCTGGAGTGTTATCGGGACAGGGATATCGGATACGCAGTATTTT.

The table lists this clone with a few counts. The CDR3 DNA is TGTGCCAGCAGCTTGATCAGCTCTGGAAACACCATATATTTT. Translation gives CASSLISSGNTIYF. This chain uses TRBV5-6 with TRBJ1-3; D unresolved. Trimming shortened V by 1 base and J by 0 bases, and 5 bases separated the two germline ends. The CDR3 sequence is 14 residues long. The germline V gene encodes CDR1 SGHDT and CDR2 YYEEEE.

V is TRBV5-4 and J is TRBJ2-2, with TRBD1 matching 7 bases. This CDR3 contains 15 residues. V shed 4 bases, J shed 1 base, and the junction held 4 bases outside the gene matches. Germline loops: CDR1 SGHNT, CDR2 YYREEE (reference sequence). The CDR3 reads CASSGGQRNTGELFF. Written as DNA, the CDR3 is TGTGCCAGCAGCGGGGGACAGCGGAACACCGGGGAGCTGTTTTTT.